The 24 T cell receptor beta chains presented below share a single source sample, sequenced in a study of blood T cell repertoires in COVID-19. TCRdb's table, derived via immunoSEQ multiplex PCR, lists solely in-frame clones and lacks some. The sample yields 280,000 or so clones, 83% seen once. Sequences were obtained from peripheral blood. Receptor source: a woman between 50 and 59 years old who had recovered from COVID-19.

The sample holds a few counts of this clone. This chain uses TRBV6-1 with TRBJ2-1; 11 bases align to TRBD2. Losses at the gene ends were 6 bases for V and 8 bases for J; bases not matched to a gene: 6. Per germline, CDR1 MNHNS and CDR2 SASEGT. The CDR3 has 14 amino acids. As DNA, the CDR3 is TGTGCCAGCAGCAGACTAGCGGGGTCGGATGAGCAGTTCTTC. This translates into CASSRLAGSDEQFF.

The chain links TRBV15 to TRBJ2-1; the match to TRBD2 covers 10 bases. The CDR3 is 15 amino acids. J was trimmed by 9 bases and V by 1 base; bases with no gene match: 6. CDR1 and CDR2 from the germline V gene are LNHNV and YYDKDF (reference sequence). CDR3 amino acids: CATSRGLAGAGEQFF. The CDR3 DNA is TGTGCCACCAGCAGAGGTCTAGCGGGAGCGGGTGAGCAGTTCTTC. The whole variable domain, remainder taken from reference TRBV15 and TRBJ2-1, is DAMVIQNPRYQVTQFGKPVTLSCSQTLNHNVMYWYQQKSSQAPKLLFHYYDKDFNNEADTPDNFQSRRPNTSFCFLDIRSPGLGDTAMYLCATSRGLAGAGEQFFGPGTRLTVL.

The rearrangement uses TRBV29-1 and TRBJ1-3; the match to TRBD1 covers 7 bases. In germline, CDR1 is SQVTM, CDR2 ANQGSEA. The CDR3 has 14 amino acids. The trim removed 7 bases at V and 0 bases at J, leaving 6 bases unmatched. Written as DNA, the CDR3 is TGCAGCGCGACCCGGGACAGCTCTGGAAACACCATATATTTT. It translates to CSATRDSSGNTIYF.

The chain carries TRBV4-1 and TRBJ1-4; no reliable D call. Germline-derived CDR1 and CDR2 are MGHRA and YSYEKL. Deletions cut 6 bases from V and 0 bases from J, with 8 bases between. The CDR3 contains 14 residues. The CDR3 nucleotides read TGCGCCAGCAGGCTACAGTCAACTAATGAAAAACTGTTTTTT. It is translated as CASRLQSTNEKLFF.

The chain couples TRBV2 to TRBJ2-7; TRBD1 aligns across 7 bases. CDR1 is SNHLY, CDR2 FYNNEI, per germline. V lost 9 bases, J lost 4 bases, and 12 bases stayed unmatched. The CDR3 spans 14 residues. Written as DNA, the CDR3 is TGTGCCAGTCTCCTACAGGGGTTAAGTTACGAGCAGTACTTC. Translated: CASLLQGLSYEQYF.

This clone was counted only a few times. CDR3 coding DNA: TGTGCCAGCAGTTCGACTAGCGGGGGGTACAATGAGCAGTTCTTC. Translating gives CASSSTSGGYNEQFF. V is TRBV27 and J is TRBJ2-1, with TRBD2 matching over 13 bases. Per germline, CDR1 MNHEY and CDR2 SMNVEV (reference sequence). V gave up 4 bases and J gave up 4 bases; unmatched junction bases: 1. This CDR3 is built from 15 residues.

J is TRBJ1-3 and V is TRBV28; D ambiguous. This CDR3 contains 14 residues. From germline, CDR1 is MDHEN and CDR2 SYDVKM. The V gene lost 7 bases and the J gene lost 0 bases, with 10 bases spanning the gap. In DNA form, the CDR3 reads TGTGCCAGCACCCCGGGAGGCTCTGGAAACACCATATATTTT. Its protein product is CASTPGGSGNTIYF.

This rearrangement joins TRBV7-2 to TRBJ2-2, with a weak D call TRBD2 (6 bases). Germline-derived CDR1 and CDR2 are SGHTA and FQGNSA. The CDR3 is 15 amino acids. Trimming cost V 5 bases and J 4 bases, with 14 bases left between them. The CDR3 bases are TGTGCCAGCAGCCAACGCCGGGACTCCACCGGGGAGCTGTTTTTT. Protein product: CASSQRRDSTGELFF.

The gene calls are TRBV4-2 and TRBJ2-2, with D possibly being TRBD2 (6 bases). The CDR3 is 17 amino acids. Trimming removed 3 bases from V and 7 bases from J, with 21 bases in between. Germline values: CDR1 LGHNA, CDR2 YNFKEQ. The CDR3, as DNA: TGTGCCAGCAGCCAGCGTGCGGAGGGCCTTGGTTTCGGGGAGCTGTTTTTT. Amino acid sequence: CASSQRAEGLGFGELFF.

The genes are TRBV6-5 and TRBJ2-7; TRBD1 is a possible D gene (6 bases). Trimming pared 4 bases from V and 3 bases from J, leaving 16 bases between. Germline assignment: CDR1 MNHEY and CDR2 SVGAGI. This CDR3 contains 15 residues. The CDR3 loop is CASSSPLTGNYEQYF. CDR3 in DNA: TGTGCCAGCAGTTCCCCACTAACAGGGAACTACGAGCAGTACTTC.

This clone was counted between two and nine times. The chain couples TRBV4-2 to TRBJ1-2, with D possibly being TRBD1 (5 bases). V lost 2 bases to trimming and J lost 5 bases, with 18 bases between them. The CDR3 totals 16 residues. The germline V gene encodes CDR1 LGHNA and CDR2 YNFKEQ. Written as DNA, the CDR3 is TGTGCCAGCAGCCAATCCACAGCGGGGGGAGGGTATGGCTACACCTTC. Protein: CASSQSTAGGGYGYTF.

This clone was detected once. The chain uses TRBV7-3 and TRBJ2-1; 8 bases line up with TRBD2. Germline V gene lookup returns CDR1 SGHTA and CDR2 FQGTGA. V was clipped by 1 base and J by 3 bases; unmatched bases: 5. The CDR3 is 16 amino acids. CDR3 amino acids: CASSLIPSGGYNEQFF. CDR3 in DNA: TGTGCCAGCAGCTTAATTCCAAGCGGGGGCTACAATGAGCAGTTCTTC. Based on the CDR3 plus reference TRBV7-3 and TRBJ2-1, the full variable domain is GAGVSQTPSNKVTEKGKYVELRCDPISGHTALYWYRQSLGQGPEFLIYFQGTGAADDSGLPNDRFFAVRPEGSVSTLKIQRTERGDSAVYLCASSLIPSGGYNEQFFGPGTRLTVL.

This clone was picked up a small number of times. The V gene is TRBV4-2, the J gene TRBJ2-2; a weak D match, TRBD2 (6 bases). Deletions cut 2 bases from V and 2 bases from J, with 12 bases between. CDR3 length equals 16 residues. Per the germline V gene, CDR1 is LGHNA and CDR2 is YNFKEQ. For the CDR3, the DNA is TGTGCCAGCAGCCAAACCGGGACTCCTAACACCGGGGAGCTGTTTTTT. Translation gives CASSQTGTPNTGELFF.

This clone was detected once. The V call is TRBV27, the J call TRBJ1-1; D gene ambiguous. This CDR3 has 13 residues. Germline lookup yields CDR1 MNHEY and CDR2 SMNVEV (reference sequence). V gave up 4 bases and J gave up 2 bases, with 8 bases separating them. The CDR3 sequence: CASSSGINTEAFF. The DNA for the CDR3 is TGTGCCAGCAGTTCCGGGATAAACACTGAAGCTTTCTTT.

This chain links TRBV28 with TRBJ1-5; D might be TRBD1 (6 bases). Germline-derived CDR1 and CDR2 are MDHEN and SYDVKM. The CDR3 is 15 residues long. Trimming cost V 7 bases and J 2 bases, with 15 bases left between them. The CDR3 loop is CASITPRGGNQPQHF. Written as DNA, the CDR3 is TGTGCCAGCATTACTCCCAGGGGCGGCAATCAGCCCCAGCATTTT.

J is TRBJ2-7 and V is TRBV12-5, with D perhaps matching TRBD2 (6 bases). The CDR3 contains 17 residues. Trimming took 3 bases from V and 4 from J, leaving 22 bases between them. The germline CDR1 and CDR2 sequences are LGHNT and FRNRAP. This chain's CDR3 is CASGFAPGLRAVYEQYF. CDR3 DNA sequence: TGTGCTAGTGGTTTCGCTCCGGGACTTCGCGCCGTTTACGAGCAGTACTTC.

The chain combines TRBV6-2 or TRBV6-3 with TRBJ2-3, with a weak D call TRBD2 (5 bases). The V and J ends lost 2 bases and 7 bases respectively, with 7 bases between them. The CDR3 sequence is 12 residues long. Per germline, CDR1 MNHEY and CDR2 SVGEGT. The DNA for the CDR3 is TGTGCCAGCAGTTACACGGACTATACGCAGTATTTT. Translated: CASSYTDYTQYF.

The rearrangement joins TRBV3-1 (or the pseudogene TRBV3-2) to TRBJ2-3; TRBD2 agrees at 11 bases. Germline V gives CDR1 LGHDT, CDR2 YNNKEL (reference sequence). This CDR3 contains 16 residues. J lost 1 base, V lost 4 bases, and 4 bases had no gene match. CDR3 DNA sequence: TGTGCCAGCAGCCCTCTACTAGCGGGAGGCACAGATACGCAGTATTTT. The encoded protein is CASSPLLAGGTDTQYF.

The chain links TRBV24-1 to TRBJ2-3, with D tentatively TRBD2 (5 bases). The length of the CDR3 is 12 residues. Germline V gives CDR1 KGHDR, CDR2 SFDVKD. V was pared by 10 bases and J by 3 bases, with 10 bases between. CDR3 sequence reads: CATNGDTDTQYF. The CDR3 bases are TGTGCCACGAACGGGGATACAGATACGCAGTATTTT.

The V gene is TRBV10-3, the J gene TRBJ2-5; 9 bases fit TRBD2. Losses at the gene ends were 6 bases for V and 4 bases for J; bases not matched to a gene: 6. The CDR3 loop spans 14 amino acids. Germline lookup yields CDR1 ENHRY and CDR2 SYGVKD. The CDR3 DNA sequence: TGTGCCATCAGCTTAGCGGGGGTTAGAGAGACCCAGTACTTC. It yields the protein CAISLAGVRETQYF.

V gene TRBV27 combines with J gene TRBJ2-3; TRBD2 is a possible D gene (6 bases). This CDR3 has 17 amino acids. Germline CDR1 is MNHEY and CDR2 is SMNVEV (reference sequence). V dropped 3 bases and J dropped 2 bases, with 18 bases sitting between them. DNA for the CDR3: TGTGCCAGCAGTTTCAAGGGGACTCCAGGCATCACAGATACGCAGTATTTT. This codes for CASSFKGTPGITDTQYF.

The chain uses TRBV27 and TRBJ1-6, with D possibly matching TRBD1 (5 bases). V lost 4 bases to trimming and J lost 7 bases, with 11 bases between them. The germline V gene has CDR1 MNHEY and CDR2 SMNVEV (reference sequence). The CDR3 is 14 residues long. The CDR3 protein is CASSYQGRNSPLHF. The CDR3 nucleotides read TGTGCCAGCAGTTACCAGGGTCGGAATTCACCCCTCCACTTT.

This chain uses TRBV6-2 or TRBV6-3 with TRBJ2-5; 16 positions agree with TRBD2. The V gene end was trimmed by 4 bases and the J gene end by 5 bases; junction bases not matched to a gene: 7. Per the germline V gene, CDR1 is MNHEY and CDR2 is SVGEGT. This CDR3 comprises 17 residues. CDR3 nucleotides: TGTGCCAGCAGTTCGGGACTAGCGGGGGGGCCGGTGGAGACCCAGTACTTC. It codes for CASSSGLAGGPVETQYF.

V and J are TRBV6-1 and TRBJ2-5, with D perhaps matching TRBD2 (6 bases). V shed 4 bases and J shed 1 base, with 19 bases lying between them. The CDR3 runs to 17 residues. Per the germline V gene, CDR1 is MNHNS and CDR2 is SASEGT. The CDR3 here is CASSATGGWGTQETQYF. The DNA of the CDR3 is TGTGCCAGCAGTGCCACCGGGGGATGGGGGACCCAAGAGACCCAGTACTTC.